The rows below give T cell receptor beta chains drawn from one sample of a study of shared T cell receptors in the human thymus. Data came from immunoSEQ multiplex PCR; TCRdb stores just in-frame clones and leaves some out. The repertoire includes about 660,000 clones, more than 75% of them detected once, and 0.0095% to 0.011% sits in the top ten. These same data were also listed under a study on human thymus T cells.

The specimen was thymocytes. The receptors were sampled from a boy under two years old with a congenital heart defect. Each CDR3 is given with its conserved first and last residue. The order of the fields is J gene, clone size, CDR3 length, V gene, D gene, CDR3 protein, CDR3 DNA. The D gene is left open where the match is weak. A clone size is listed for some rows: how often the clone was seen (once, few, many), or a class if it is expanded.

TRBJ2-7 NA 14 TRBV7-2 TRBD1 CASSLPDRTYEQYF TGTGCCAGCAGCTTACCGGACAGGACCTACGAGCAGTACTTC
TRBJ2-1 once 15 TRBV6-5 TRBD2 CASSPSGRASNEQFF TGTGCCAGCAGCCCCAGCGGGAGGGCCTCCAATGAGCAGTTCTTC
TRBJ2-2 NA 15 TRBV5-1 TRBD1 CASSSGGAMGGELFF TGCGCCAGCAGTTCAGGGGGCGCGATGGGCGGGGAGCTGTTTTTT
TRBJ1-1 NA 15 TRBV7-9 NA CASSLVGQEGTEAFF TGTGCCAGCAGCTTAGTAGGGCAGGAGGGGACTGAAGCTTTCTTT
TRBJ2-1 NA 21 TRBV30 TRBD2 CAWSLNPPVRTSGSRLDEQFF TGTGCCTGGAGCTTAAACCCCCCCGTCAGGACTAGCGGGAGTAGGTTGGATGAGCAGTTCTTC
TRBJ1-2 NA 17 TRBV11-1 NA CASSLGGAVERTYGYTF TGTGCCAGCAGCTTGGGAGGGGCGGTGGAACGGACCTATGGCTACACCTTC
TRBJ2-7 NA 13 TRBV11-2 NA CASSLTGTYEQYF TGTGCCAGCAGCCTCACAGGGACCTACGAGCAGTACTTC
TRBJ2-2 NA 18 TRBV6-1 TRBD2 CASSAGRGRARSTGELFF TGTGCCAGCAGTGCCGGCCGCGGGAGGGCCCGGAGCACCGGGGAGCTGTTTTTT
TRBJ1-5 NA 16 TRBV15 TRBD1 CATSSFYRGGRQPQHF TGTGCCACCAGCAGCTTCTACAGGGGGGGACGCCAGCCCCAGCATTTT
TRBJ2-1 once 18 TRBV28 TRBD2 CASSRIEGRGAHYNEQFF TGTGCCAGCAGCCGTATCGAGGGGCGGGGGGCCCACTACAATGAGCAGTTCTTC
TRBJ2-7 once 16 TRBV6-5 TRBD1 CASSYSKIGGPYEQYF TGTGCCAGCAGTTACTCGAAAATAGGGGGCCCCTACGAGCAGTACTTC
TRBJ1-2 NA 15 TRBV27 NA CASSLLAGLNYGYTF TGTGCCAGCAGTTTACTGGCAGGGCTTAACTATGGCTACACCTTC
TRBJ2-5 few 17 TRBV5-8 NA CASSHTRTSRRGETQYF TGTGCCAGCAGCCACACGCGAACTAGCCGGAGAGGGGAGACCCAGTACTTC
TRBJ2-7 NA 13 TRBV6-5 TRBD2 CASSPKRGGEQYF TGTGCCAGCAGTCCCAAGCGGGGGGGGGAGCAGTACTTC
TRBJ2-1 once 14 TRBV6-1 TRBD1 CASSGTGVYNEQFF TGTGCCAGCAGTGGGACAGGGGTCTACAATGAGCAGTTCTTC
TRBJ1-3 few 15 TRBV27 NA CASSRRGAGGNTIYF TGTGCCAGCAGCCGCCGTGGGGCGGGGGGAAACACCATATATTTT
TRBJ2-2 NA 13 TRBV18 NA CASSPRRTGELFF TGTGCCAGCTCACCACGGAGAACCGGGGAGCTGTTTTTT
TRBJ2-5 once 11 TRBV28 TRBD2 CASSSRERQYF TGTGCCAGCAGTTCGCGGGAGCGCCAGTACTTC
TRBJ1-1 NA 14 TRBV5-1 TRBD1 CASSLKAGGTEAFF TGCGCCAGCAGCTTGAAGGCAGGGGGCACTGAAGCTTTCTTT
TRBJ1-5 once 15 TRBV6-5 TRBD1 CASSQDRDINQPQHF TGTGCCAGCAGCCAGGACAGGGACATCAATCAGCCCCAGCATTTT
TRBJ1-1 NA 13 TRBV2 TRBD1 CANYRGRDTEAFF TGTGCCAACTACAGGGGACGGGATACTGAAGCTTTCTTT
TRBJ1-1 NA 15 TRBV19 NA CASSKDGMAGTEAFF TGTGCCAGTAGTAAGGACGGGATGGCCGGCACTGAAGCTTTCTTT
TRBJ2-7 once 15 TRBV6-1 TRBD1 CASSEGQGNSYEQYF TGTGCCAGCAGTGAGGGACAGGGGAATTCCTACGAGCAGTACTTC
TRBJ1-3 few 16 TRBV4-3 TRBD1 CASSQRRDSSGNTIYF TGCGCCAGCAGCCAGAGACGGGACAGCTCTGGAAACACCATATATTTT
TRBJ2-7 NA 14 TRBV7-2 NA CASTQVGPSYEQYF TGTGCCAGCACCCAGGTAGGCCCTTCCTACGAGCAGTACTTC
TRBJ2-7 NA 17 TRBV7-9 TRBD1 CASSLDVGDRGLYEQYF TGTGCCAGCAGCTTAGACGTAGGGGACAGGGGGCTCTACGAGCAGTACTTC
TRBJ2-1 NA 13 TRBV5-6 NA CASSLVSRNEQFF TGTGCCAGCAGCTTGGTATCTAGGAATGAGCAGTTCTTC
TRBJ2-1 NA 16 TRBV6-5 TRBD2 CASSYPSGRGYNEQFF TGTGCCAGCAGTTACCCCAGCGGGAGAGGCTACAATGAGCAGTTCTTC
TRBJ2-7 NA 16 TRBV27 TRBD2 CASRFRGGTSGSEQYF TGTGCCAGCAGGTTCCGGGGGGGGACTAGCGGGAGCGAGCAGTACTTC
TRBJ1-3 NA 14 TRBV27 NA CASSLLAGGNTIYF TGTGCCAGCAGTTTATTAGCGGGTGGAAACACCATATATTTT
TRBJ2-1 few 17 TRBV4-1 TRBD2 CASSQEALAGDQYEQFF TGCGCCAGCAGCCAAGAAGCCCTAGCGGGAGATCAATATGAGCAGTTCTTC
TRBJ2-3 NA 13 TRBV6-6 NA CASNRLLADTQYF TGTGCCAGCAACCGACTTCTAGCAGATACGCAGTATTTT
TRBJ2-3 NA 16 TRBV15 TRBD1 CATSREGQVSTDTQYF TGTGCCACCAGCAGAGAGGGACAGGTTAGCACAGATACGCAGTATTTT
TRBJ2-1 NA 13 TRBV6-5 TRBD2 CASSLAGGSEQFF TGTGCCAGCTCTCTAGCGGGAGGATCTGAGCAGTTCTTC
TRBJ1-2 NA 14 TRBV9 TRBD1 CASSPRDRNYGYTF TGTGCCAGCAGCCCCCGGGACAGGAACTATGGCTACACCTTC
TRBJ2-7 NA 16 TRBV6-5 TRBD2 CASSYSLAGLHREQYF TGTGCCAGCAGTTACTCCCTAGCGGGCCTACACAGGGAGCAGTACTTC
TRBJ2-5 NA 17 TRBV28 TRBD2 CAAKSRLAGVFEETQYF TGTGCCGCCAAATCCCGGCTAGCGGGAGTATTTGAGGAGACCCAGTACTTC
TRBJ2-3 NA 14 TRBV5-1 NA CASSLALATDTQYF TGCGCCAGCAGCTTGGCCCTAGCAACAGATACGCAGTATTTT